This T cell receptor beta chain was documented in a study of neurological immune-mediated disorders. At the level of the study: Relapsing-remitting disease affected some 31, and secondary progressive 3, of roughly 34 multiple sclerosis patients. Whole-study results and caveats: The multiple sclerosis repertoire cluster was not associated with any clinical or MRI feature.

Germline V CDR1 and CDR2: SGHTA, FQGNSA. Trimming left V 6 bases short and J 3 bases short, with 14 bases between. This CDR3 comprises 14 residues. This clonotype was recorded at least ten times. The antigen remains unidentified. Synthesis of cDNA was accomplished via 5'RACE employing 10-nucleotide random UMIs. TCRdb called the 5' RACE reads again in MiXCR, with one record for every CDR3 protein. In the table there are under 80,000 distinct CDR3 sequences, around 5.2% of which are singletons. Sequencing was performed on PBMCs. This receptor was identified in a woman aged 25 to 45 with multiple sclerosis. The chain combines TRBV7-2 with TRBJ1-2; a weak D match, TRBD1 (6 bases). In DNA, the CDR3 is TGTGCCAGCAGGGCGGGAGACAGGCACTATGGCTACACCTTC. Residues: CASRAGDRHYGYTF.